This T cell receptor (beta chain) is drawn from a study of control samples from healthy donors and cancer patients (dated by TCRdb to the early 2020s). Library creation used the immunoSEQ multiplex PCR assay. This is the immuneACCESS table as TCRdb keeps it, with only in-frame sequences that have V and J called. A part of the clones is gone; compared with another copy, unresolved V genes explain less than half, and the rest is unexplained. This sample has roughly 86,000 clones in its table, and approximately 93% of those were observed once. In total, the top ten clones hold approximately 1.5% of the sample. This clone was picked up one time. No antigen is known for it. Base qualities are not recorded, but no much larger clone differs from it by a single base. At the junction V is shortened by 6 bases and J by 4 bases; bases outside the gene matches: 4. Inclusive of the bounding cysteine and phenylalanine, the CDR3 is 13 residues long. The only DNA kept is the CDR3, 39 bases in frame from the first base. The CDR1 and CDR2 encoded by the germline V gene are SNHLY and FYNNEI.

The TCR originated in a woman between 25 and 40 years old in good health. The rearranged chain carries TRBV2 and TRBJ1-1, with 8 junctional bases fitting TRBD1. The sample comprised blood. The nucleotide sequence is TGTGCCAGCAGCAAAACAGGGGGCACTGAAGCTTTCTTT. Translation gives CASSKTGGTEAFF.